This T cell receptor (beta chain) was captured in a study of cytomegalovirus exposure and HLA in healthy donors. General observations from the study: Listed as cytomegalovirus-associated were about 160 TCR beta chains. In a later analysis, HLA-C alleles had the fewest associated TCRs, DRB1 alleles the most.

CDR3 length: 14 amino acids. Comment on this clone: Its antigen is undetermined.

Amplification used 60 Vbeta primers and 13 Jbeta primers. TCRdb's copy holds only in-frame clones and misses some; the assay was immunoSEQ multiplex PCR. The sample records approximately 160,000 clones, roughly four fifths being singletons. This chain uses TRBV21-1 with TRBJ2-5; the D call of TRBD2 is as the table states it, not checked on the DNA. The better agreement between TRBJ2-7 and the DNA end casts doubt on the J call. TRBV21-1 is shown as a pseudogene. The sequencing sample was made of PBMCs. The sequence was collected from a man aged 18 to 30 in good health and CMV-seronegative. The chain's CDR3 is CASHGVASSYEQYF. DNA of the CDR3: TGTGCCAGCCACGGGGTAGCGAGCTCCTACGAGCAGTACTTC.